The T cell receptor beta chain under discussion was sequenced for a study of T cell responses to AZD1222 COVID-19 vaccine. At the level of the study: Both about-4-week and about-12-week second-dose recipients were combined. Study findings and constraints: Donors were chiefly white British, with a greater number of females, and clonal diversity was perhaps underestimated.

As for this clone: Its target is unknown.

Assay used: immunoSEQ multiplex PCR; TCRdb lists only in-frame clones, some missing. Of about 120,000 clones in the sample, 70% to 90% were seen once. This CDR3 contains 12 residues. With 5 bases clipped from V and 9 bases from J, the junction kept 3 bases outside the gene matches. The chain recombines TRBV12-3 or TRBV12-4 with TRBJ2-1, with 8 bases that match TRBD2. Here the sequenced sample was peripheral blood, taken on day 0 of AZD1222 vaccination. This clonotype was obtained from an adult in good health. The CDR3 coding sequence is TGTGCCAGCAGTCCGGGGGGGGTTGAGCAGTTCTTC. This codes for CASSPGGVEQFF.